The entry below gives a single TCR beta chain sequence along with its context. Antigen specificity is unknown. The sample originates from a study of T cell responses to AZD1222 COVID-19 vaccine. Across the whole study: Samples with a second dose at about 4 or about 12 weeks were pooled together. Overall study findings and caveats: No repertoire was sampled before or during the peak T cell response, only after it. In the spike-specific TCR repertoire, nearly half reportedly target unmutated variant regions. The donors showed a predominance of white British ancestry and of females, with possible underestimation of clonal diversity.

CDR1 is LNHDA and CDR2 is SQIVND in the germline V gene (reference sequence). The V end lost 4 bases, the J end lost 1 base, and 11 bases lay between the germline ends. This CDR3 contains 14 residues. The table came from immunoSEQ multiplex PCR; TCRdb's copy has only in-frame clones and leaves some out. In the table there are approximately 150,000 clones, 80% to 95% of which are singletons. The clonotype was recovered from an adult in good health. The V and J genes are TRBV19 and TRBJ2-7; D assignment may be TRBD1 or TRBD2 (5 bases each). The sample here was peripheral blood, taken on day 0 of AZD1222 vaccination. The CDR3 is CASSTGPRSYEQYF. The CDR3, as DNA: TGTGCCAGTAGTACGGGGCCACGATCCTACGAGCAGTACTTC. The full variable domain, in which reference TRBV19 and TRBJ2-7 provide the parts outside the CDR3, is DGGITQSPKYLFRKEGQNVTLSCEQNLNHDAMYWYRQDPGQGLRLIYYSQIVNDFQKGDIAEGYSVSREKKESFPLTVTSAQKNPTAFYLCASSTGPRSYEQYFGPGTRLTVT.